This T cell receptor (beta chain) came from a study of T cell repertoires in cytomegalovirus infection (dated by TCRdb to between 2019 and 2020). With regard to the full study: Donor HLA type was relevant to the analysis, as public TCR beta signatures indicated carriage of CMV infection together with the matching HLA type. The research as a whole found: Carriers of CMV infection plus the relevant HLA type were discriminated by the cumulative frequency of public TCR beta family members in the study cohort and in an independent approximately 340-donor cohort. In the ex vivo response, HLA-C-restricted CMV-specific TCR beta clonotypes were dominant, and in two of eight donors the single most frequent clonotype came from this HLA-C-restricted group.

The CDR3 holds 17 amino acids from the cysteine to the phenylalanine. Only the CDR3 portion is preserved as DNA: 51 bases, with reading frame beginning at the first base. Trimming accounts for 3 bases at V and 5 bases at J, while the number of junction bases matched to no gene is 10. The germline V gene (reference sequence) specifies DFQATT as CDR1 and SNEGSKA as CDR2. This clonotype was observed a few times. Its binding antigen is unknown. No base qualities exist here, and no much larger clone lies one base off it. TCRdb names Illumina HiSeq 1500 as the instrument used. The public reads were run again by TCRdb, first through fastp at Q25 and then through MiXCR, and only productive beta chains were kept. All rows with the same CDR3 protein become a single entry with the most common DNA and genes. The sample table records 450,000 to 600,000 distinct CDR3 sequences; about 11% of these occur just once. Roughly a tenth of the sample rests with the top ten.

This clonotype was sampled from a human donor in good health (CMV status not recorded). Some clones in this sample may be carry-over from other donors' samples. The sequencing sample was made of PBMCs. The chain uses TRBV20-1 and TRBJ2-4; TRBD2 fits 13 bases in the junction. The CDR3 sequence is CSARPPGTSGIQNIQYF. The DNA sequence reads TGCAGTGCTAGGCCACCCGGGACTAGCGGGATACAAAACATTCAGTACTTC.